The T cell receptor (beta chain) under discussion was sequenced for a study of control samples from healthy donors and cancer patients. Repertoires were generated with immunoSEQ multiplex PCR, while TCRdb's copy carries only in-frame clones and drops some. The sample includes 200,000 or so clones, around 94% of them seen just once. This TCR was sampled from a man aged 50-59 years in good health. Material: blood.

CDR3 nucleotides: TGTGCCAGCAGTGAAATAGGGGGCTCCTATAATTCACCCCTCCACTTT. This translates into CASSEIGGSYNSPLHF. The chain carries TRBV2 and TRBJ1-6; maybe TRBD1 (6 bases). Trimming shortened V by 2 bases and J by 0 bases, and 8 bases separated the two germline ends. Germline V gives CDR1 SNHLY, CDR2 FYNNEI. The CDR3 spans 16 residues. The full variable domain, with the rest looked up from reference TRBV2 and TRBJ1-6, is EPEVTQTPSHQVTQMGQEVILRCVPISNHLYFYWYRQILGQKVEFLVSFYNNEISEKSEIFDDQFSVERPDGSNFTLKIRSTKLEDSAMYFCASSEIGGSYNSPLHFGNGTRLTVT.